These T cell receptor beta chains were read from a single sample in a study of blood T cell repertoires in COVID-19. This table comes from immunoSEQ multiplex PCR, and its TCRdb copy is limited to in-frame clones, with some not included. The sample shows approximately 300,000 clones, roughly 86% of them seen only once. What was sequenced was peripheral blood. These receptor sequences come from a woman in her 30s with COVID-19, enrolled during active disease. Each CDR3 is given with its conserved first and last residue. The D gene is left open where the match is weak. Clone size is stated in some rows and not others, as once, few, many or a class when expanded.

- | TRBD2 | TRBJ2-3 | TRBV9 | TGTGCCAGCAGCCCCCGCTCGGGACTAACCGTCACAGATACGCAGTATTTT | CASSPRSGLTVTDTQYF
- | - | TRBJ1-4 | TRBV5-5 | TGTGCCAGCAGCTGGGGGCCGAATGAAAAACTGTTTTTT | CASSWGPNEKLFF
- | - | TRBJ1-1 | TRBV10-2 | TGCGCCAGCGGCACAACGAGGCTTCTGAACACTGAAGCTTTCTTT | CASGTTRLLNTEAFF
- | - | TRBJ2-7 | TRBV21-1 | TGTGCCAGCAGACGACAGGGGACCAACTACGAGCAGTACTTC | CASRRQGTNYEQYF
- | - | TRBJ2-3 | TRBV28 | TGTGCCAGCAGTTCCCCAGGGGGAGGTACAGATACGCAGTATTTT | CASSSPGGGTDTQYF
- | - | TRBJ1-6 | TRBV30 | TGTGCCTGGAGTGTACTCCCTAAGAATTCACCCCTCCACTTT | CAWSVLPKNSPLHF
- | - | TRBJ1-4 | TRBV19 | TGTGCCAGTAGCTACCAAGAAAAACTGTTTTTT | CASSYQEKLFF
few | - | TRBJ1-2 | TRBV28 | TGTGCCAGCAGTTTAAACAGTGGGGGCTACACCTTC | CASSLNSGGYTF
- | TRBD1 | TRBJ2-5 | TRBV29-1 | TGCAGCGTTGAAGATCGAACAGGGGGCGCCTGGGAGACCCAGTACTTC | CSVEDRTGGAWETQYF
- | - | TRBJ2-6 | TRBV19 | TGTGCCAGTAGTGTGGGACTTTTCTCTGGGGCCAACGTCCTGACTTTC | CASSVGLFSGANVLTF
- | - | TRBJ1-1 | TRBV27 | TGTGCCAGCAGTTCCCTTCCGAACACTGAAGCTTTCTTT | CASSSLPNTEAFF
- | - | TRBJ1-1 | TRBV7-9 | TGTGCCAGCAGCCCGAGTTACTTCTTT | CASSPSYFF
- | TRBD2 | TRBJ2-3 | TRBV2 | TGTGCCAGCAGAAAGCGACTAGCGGGGGGCCCGGGAGATACGCAGTATTTT | CASRKRLAGGPGDTQYF
- | - | TRBJ2-5 | TRBV5-5 | TGTGCCAGCAGTTACACCGGGGGGCAAGGGGAGACCCAGTACTTC | CASSYTGGQGETQYF
- | TRBD1 | TRBJ2-7 | TRBV24-1 | TGTGCCACCAGTGATCCGGGACAGGGTGACGAGCAGTACTTC | CATSDPGQGDEQYF
- | - | TRBJ1-4 | TRBV11-2 | TGTGCCAGCAGCCACCCCGCTGGGGGCCGCGGGGAAAAACTGTTTTTT | CASSHPAGGRGEKLFF
- | - | TRBJ2-3 | TRBV11-3 | TGTGCCAGCAGCTCACAATTTGGCACAGATACGCAGTATTTT | CASSSQFGTDTQYF
- | - | TRBJ2-3 | TRBV27 | TGTGCCAGCAGCTCCCATCGGAGCACAGATACGCAGTATTTT | CASSSHRSTDTQYF
- | - | TRBJ2-2 | TRBV6-2/TRBV6-3 | TGTGCCAGCAGCCAAGGGACAAATACCGGAACCGGGGAGCTGTTTTTT | CASSQGTNTGTGELFF
few | - | TRBJ2-7 | TRBV6-2/TRBV6-3 | TGTGCCAGCAGTATCGGGACACCTCACGTCTACGAGCAGTACTTC | CASSIGTPHVYEQYF
- | - | TRBJ1-2 | TRBV12-2 | TGTGCAAGTCGCTTAGCGGCCGAGGGGGCGAGGAACTATGGCTACACCTTC | CASRLAAEGARNYGYTF
- | - | TRBJ1-2 | TRBV7-2 | TGTGCCAGCAGCTTAGATCACGCGTATGGCTACACCTTC | CASSLDHAYGYTF
- | TRBD1 | TRBJ2-5 | TRBV27 | TGTGCCAGCAGTAAACTATCCGGACAGGGGAAAGAGACCCAGTACTTC | CASSKLSGQGKETQYF
- | - | TRBJ2-7 | TRBV6-2/TRBV6-3 | TGTGCCAGCAGTTACCTCCCGGACCAATCGGGGGAGCAGTACTTC | CASSYLPDQSGEQYF
- | TRBD1 | TRBJ1-4 | TRBV28 | TGTGCCAGCAGTACCCCCTCCTTAGGGGGCGGAAAACTGTTTTTT | CASSTPSLGGGKLFF
- | - | TRBJ2-2 | TRBV7-5 | TGTGCCAGAAGCTTACAGGGGACGACAGATTCGAACACCGGGGAGCTGTTTTTT | CARSLQGTTDSNTGELFF
- | - | TRBJ2-3 | TRBV11-2 | TGTGCCAGCAGCTTAGGAGTGGTCGGGACAGATACGCAGTATTTT | CASSLGVVGTDTQYF
once | TRBD2 | TRBJ2-3 | TRBV2 | TGTGCCAGCAGACCAGCGGGGGGGCTTGGAGATACGCAGTGTTTT | CASRPAGGLGDTQCF
- | - | TRBJ1-1 | TRBV30 | TGTGCCTGGATTTCAAGGACAGCGAACACTGAAGCTTTCTTT | CAWISRTANTEAFF
- | - | TRBJ2-1 | TRBV5-1 | TGCGCCAGCAGCTTGGCCGGGGGACAGCCCTCCTACAATGAGCAGTTCTTC | CASSLAGGQPSYNEQFF
once | - | TRBJ2-5 | TRBV9 | TGTGCCAGCAGCTCTGAAGAGACCCAGTACTTC | CASSSEETQYF
- | TRBD1 | TRBJ1-4 | TRBV5-1 | TGCGCCAGCAGCTTCACCGGGACAGGATCTACAACTAATGAAAAACTGTTTTTT | CASSFTGTGSTTNEKLFF
- | TRBD1 | TRBJ1-1 | TRBV29-1 | TGCAGCGTTCCCGACAGGGTTAGCACTGAAGCTTTCTTT | CSVPDRVSTEAFF
- | - | TRBJ1-5 | TRBV25-1 | TGTGCCAGCAGTGCCCAGGAGGTTACCAATCAGCCCCAGCATTTT | CASSAQEVTNQPQHF
- | TRBD1 | TRBJ2-2 | TRBV15 | TGTGCCACCAGCGGTGGAACAGGGGTTAACGGGGAGCTGTTTTTT | CATSGGTGVNGELFF
- | - | TRBJ2-5 | TRBV3-1/TRBV3-2 | TGTGCCAGCAGCCGTGGAGCAGGGTGGCAAGAGACCCAGTACTTC | CASSRGAGWQETQYF
once | TRBD1 | TRBJ1-6 | TRBV5-5 | TGTGCCAGCAGCTTGGCCATGCAGGGGGCGAATTCACCCCTCCACTTT | CASSLAMQGANSPLHF
- | - | TRBJ1-3 | TRBV19 | TGTGCCAGTACCCTCCCGGGACAACGTAGAAACACCATATATTTT | CASTLPGQRRNTIYF
- | TRBD1 | TRBJ2-7 | TRBV4-2 | TGTGCCAGCAGCCAAGGGACAGGCTACGAGCAGTACTTC | CASSQGTGYEQYF
- | - | TRBJ2-3 | TRBV24-1 | TGTGCCACCAGTGGAGGGCCTTCCGCGGATACGCAGTATTTT | CATSGGPSADTQYF
- | - | TRBJ1-1 | TRBV5-1 | TGCGCCAGCCGACCGGACAGAGAGAACACTGAAGCTTTCTTT | CASRPDRENTEAFF